The next 8 T cell receptor beta chains were all read from a single sample in a study of T cell changes during pregnancy in multiple sclerosis. Generated by immunoSEQ multiplex PCR, the TCRdb table keeps only in-frame clones and is missing some. The sample includes some 94,000 clones, about 92% seen only once; the top ten take 1.5%. This material consisted of peripheral blood, taken in the first trimester of pregnancy. Receptor source: a female donor with multiple sclerosis, enrolled in a pregnancy study.

The gene calls are TRBV9 and TRBJ1-2; 7 bases agree with TRBD1. The germline V gene has CDR1 SGDLS and CDR2 YYNGEE. V lost 2 bases to trimming and J lost 1 base; unmatched junction nucleotides: 5. CDR3 length: 15 residues. The chain's CDR3 is CASSVGDRFNYGYTF. In nucleotides, the CDR3 is TGTGCCAGCAGCGTGGGGGACAGATTTAACTATGGCTACACCTTC.

This chain joins TRBV27 and TRBJ1-2, with a tentative D call TRBD1 (5 bases). This CDR3 region has 16 residues. CDR1 and CDR2 from the germline V gene are MNHEY and SMNVEV (reference sequence). Trimming removed 6 bases at V and 4 bases at J, with 21 bases between. The chain's CDR3 is CASSRRMRGGGYGYTF. CDR3 sequence (DNA): TGTGCCAGCAGCCGGAGGATGAGGGGCGGGGGCTATGGCTACACCTTC.

The chain is built from TRBV19 and TRBJ1-2; tentatively, D is TRBD1 (5 bases). CDR1 is LNHDA and CDR2 is SQIVND in the germline V gene (reference sequence). V shed 3 bases and J shed 5 bases, with 16 bases lying between them. This CDR3 region has 15 residues. The chain's CDR3 is CASSIDFGAGYGYTF. DNA for the CDR3: TGTGCCAGTAGTATCGATTTTGGGGCCGGGTATGGCTACACCTTC.

The CDR3 nucleotides read TGTGCCAGCAGCACTATACCCTTGGGACATCCGGCCCCTGGGGAGACCCAGTACTTC. Translated: CASSTIPLGHPAPGETQYF. The genes are TRBV7-9 and TRBJ2-5, with a weak D call TRBD1 (6 bases). CDR3 length: 19 amino acids. The V and J ends lost 5 bases and 5 bases respectively, with 30 bases between them. In germline, CDR1 is SEHNR, CDR2 FQNEAQ (reference sequence).

V usage is TRBV2 and J usage is TRBJ1-1; D is unresolved. Per the germline V gene, CDR1 is SNHLY and CDR2 is FYNNEI. The CDR3 is 13 residues long. The CDR3 loop reads CAAREVVNTEAFF. CDR3 nucleotide sequence: TGTGCAGCCCGGGAAGTAGTGAACACTGAAGCTTTCTTT.

This rearrangement joins TRBV5-6 to TRBJ2-5; 8 nucleotides match TRBD1. This CDR3 comprises 14 residues. The germline CDR1 and CDR2 sequences are SGHDT and YYEEEE. V gave up 6 bases and J gave up 2 bases; unmatched junction bases: 6. CDR3 loop: CASTLRDRQETQYF. The CDR3 DNA follows: TGTGCCAGCACTCTTAGGGACAGGCAAGAGACCCAGTACTTC.

The J gene is TRBJ2-7, the V gene TRBV7-8; maybe TRBD2 (6 bases). Germline V gives CDR1 SGHVS, CDR2 FQNEAQ. Trimming removed 5 bases at V and 4 bases at J, with 12 bases between. The CDR3 extends over 13 amino acids. CDR3 sequence: CASSQRSGYEQYF. The CDR3 nucleotides are TGTGCCAGCAGCCAACGTAGCGGTTACGAGCAGTACTTC.

The chain recombines TRBV5-1 with TRBJ2-1; 14 nucleotides align to TRBD2. Germline V CDR1 and CDR2: SGHRS, YFSETQ. This CDR3 contains 16 residues. Germline trimming cut 4 bases from V and 8 bases from J; bases unmatched to any gene: 8. The CDR3 region has the DNA TGCGCCAGCAGCCGACTAGCGGGAGGGCCTGGGGATGAGCAGTTCTTC. Translating it yields CASSRLAGGPGDEQFF.